Each of the 20 T cell receptor beta chains below was sequenced from the same sample in a study of control samples from healthy donors and cancer patients (dated by TCRdb to 2020 to 2021). Libraries were constructed by the immunoSEQ multiplex PCR assay. Here the immuneACCESS table is served through TCRdb, limited to in-frame sequences with V and J called. Missing clones are a known gap in these copies; in checked studies unresolved V genes cover under half, and the rest lacks a known reason. The sample records about 170,000 clones, approximately 94% of which are singletons. Approximately 1.5% of the sample comes from the top ten. Sequenced: blood. Source of these receptors: a woman aged 18-30 years in good health.

The chain employs TRBV7-2 and TRBJ2-1; perhaps TRBD1 as D (5 bases). V shed 1 base and J shed 9 bases, with 7 bases lying between them. Germline CDR1 reads SGHTA; CDR2 reads FQGNSA. CDR3 size: 12 residues. CDR3 coding DNA: TGTGCCAGCAGCTTAGACAGGACTGAGCAGTTCTTC. Its protein product is CASSLDRTEQFF.

The chain links TRBV7-6 to TRBJ2-2; D gene unclear. Germline CDR1 and CDR2: SGHVS and FNYEAQ. The CDR3 consists of 16 residues. V was clipped by 4 bases and J by 2 bases, with 14 bases between them. CDR3 bases: TGTGCCAGCAGCTCGGGCCCCCCGGCCAACACCGGGGAGCTGTTTTTT. Protein sequence: CASSSGPPANTGELFF.

The V gene is TRBV6-5, the J gene TRBJ2-5; no definite D call. The CDR3 has 14 amino acids. V was shortened by 3 bases and J by 5 bases, with 13 bases between the two germline ends. Germline V lookup: CDR1 MNHEY, CDR2 SVGAGI. This chain's CDR3 is CASSYEFRWETQYF. CDR3 nucleotides: TGTGCCAGCAGTTATGAGTTCCGGTGGGAGACCCAGTACTTC.

The chain couples TRBV14 to TRBJ2-5; possible D gene TRBD1, 6 bases. From germline, CDR1 is SGHDN and CDR2 FVKESK. The CDR3 has 15 residues. The V and J ends lost 0 bases and 5 bases respectively, with 13 bases between them. The CDR3 loop is CASSQDRGYWETQYF. The CDR3 DNA sequence: TGTGCCAGCAGCCAAGATAGGGGGTACTGGGAGACCCAGTACTTC. Drawing the rest from reference TRBV14 and TRBJ2-5, the complete variable domain is EAGVTQFPSHSVIEKGQTVTLRCDPISGHDNLYWYRRVMGKEIKFLLHFVKESKQDESGMPNNRFLAERTGGTYSTLKVQPAELEDSGVYFCASSQDRGYWETQYFGPGTRLLVL.

This chain joins TRBV4-1 and TRBJ2-5; D gene unclear. V was shortened by 0 bases and J by 4 bases, with 9 bases between the two germline ends. The CDR3 runs to 14 residues. The germline gives CDR1 MGHRA, CDR2 YSYEKL. The CDR3 region is CASSQDSASETQYF. The CDR3 nucleotides are TGCGCCAGCAGCCAAGATAGTGCCTCAGAGACCCAGTACTTC.

The DNA of the CDR3 is TGTGCCAGCAGCCTGAGGGACAGGGCGAAAGAGACCCAGTACTTC. Protein sequence: CASSLRDRAKETQYF. The J gene is TRBJ2-5, the V gene TRBV7-8; 9 bases align to TRBD1. The CDR3 sequence is 15 residues long. Germline values: CDR1 SGHVS, CDR2 FQNEAQ. Germline trimming cut 5 bases from V and 3 bases from J; bases unmatched to any gene: 7.

The CDR3 sequence is CASSEFLTAPSPTDTQYF. The DNA of the CDR3 is TGTGCCAGCAGTGAATTCTTAACGGCTCCATCCCCCACAGATACGCAGTATTTT. The chain is built from TRBV2 and TRBJ2-3; D gene uncertain. The germline V and J ends were trimmed by 2 bases and 2 bases, with 20 bases remaining between them. In germline, CDR1 is SNHLY, CDR2 FYNNEI. This CDR3 region has 18 residues. Combining the CDR3 with reference TRBV2 and TRBJ2-3 gives the whole variable domain EPEVTQTPSHQVTQMGQEVILRCVPISNHLYFYWYRQILGQKVEFLVSFYNNEISEKSEIFDDQFSVERPDGSNFTLKIRSTKLEDSAMYFCASSEFLTAPSPTDTQYFGPGTRLTVL.

The V and J genes are TRBV5-4 and TRBJ2-7; weak D call: TRBD2 (7 bases). Germline-derived CDR1 and CDR2 are SGHNT and YYREEE (reference sequence). The length of the CDR3 is 13 residues. Trimming pared 5 bases from V and 2 bases from J, leaving 11 bases between. The CDR3 DNA reads TGTGCCAGCAGGAGGGGGGGGACCTACGAGCAGTACTTC. Protein: CASRRGGTYEQYF. The full variable domain, its missing parts supplied by reference TRBV5-4 and TRBJ2-7, is ETGVTQSPTHLIKTRGQQVTLRCSSQSGHNTVSWYQQALGQGPQFIFQYYREEENGRGNFPPRFSGLQFPNYSSELNVNALELDDSALYLCASRRGGTYEQYFGPGTRLTVT.

V is TRBV28 and J is TRBJ1-1, with D hard to call. The CDR3 extends over 14 amino acids. The germline V and J ends were trimmed by 5 bases and 0 bases, with 10 bases remaining between them. Germline-derived CDR1 and CDR2 are MDHEN and SYDVKM. Written as DNA, the CDR3 is TGTGCCAGCAGTCCGACGGGTATGAACACTGAAGCTTTCTTT. Translated, it gives CASSPTGMNTEAFF. The entire variable domain, with the rest obtained from reference TRBV28 and TRBJ1-1, is as follows: DVKVTQSSRYLVKRTGEKVFLECVQDMDHENMFWYRQDPGLGLRLIYFSYDVKMKEKGDIPEGYSVSREKKERFSLILESASTNQTSMYLCASSPTGMNTEAFFGQGTRLTVV.

The chain has TRBV18 and TRBJ2-1; 7 bases match TRBD2. V shed 2 bases, J shed 7 bases, and the junction held 8 bases outside the gene matches. The V gene's germline CDR1 is KGHSH and CDR2 LQKENI. The CDR3 runs 15 residues. CDR3 sequence: CASSPSANGGNEQFF. CDR3 in DNA: TGTGCCAGCTCACCATCTGCGAACGGGGGGAATGAGCAGTTCTTC.

This chain connects TRBV15 to TRBJ2-3; no clear D. Trimming removed 1 base from V and 0 bases from J, with 8 bases in between. The CDR3 covers 15 residues. Germline lookup yields CDR1 LNHNV and CDR2 YYDKDF (reference sequence). The CDR3: CATSRGEPSTDTQYF. CDR3 DNA sequence: TGTGCCACCAGCAGAGGGGAACCTAGCACAGATACGCAGTATTTT. The full variable domain, completed using reference TRBV15 and TRBJ2-3, is DAMVIQNPRYQVTQFGKPVTLSCSQTLNHNVMYWYQQKSSQAPKLLFHYYDKDFNNEADTPDNFQSRRPNTSFCFLDIRSPGLGDTAMYLCATSRGEPSTDTQYFGPGTRLTVL.

The chain uses TRBV4-3 and TRBJ2-1; D remains ambiguous. The CDR3 has 17 amino acids. Germline V lookup: CDR1 LGHNA, CDR2 YSLEER. The V gene lost 1 base and the J gene lost 4 bases, with 17 bases spanning the gap. DNA for the CDR3: TGCGCCAGCAGCCAAGGGGTTATGGGGAACAGATACAATGAGCAGTTCTTC. Translating it yields CASSQGVMGNRYNEQFF.

The rearrangement links TRBV4-3 to TRBJ1-2; 8 bases line up with TRBD1. The CDR3 spans 13 residues. V shed 6 bases and J 1 base; nucleotides not matched to a gene: 1. CDR1 is LGHNA and CDR2 is YSLEER in the germline V gene. Written as DNA, the CDR3 is TGCGCCAGCAGTACAGGGGGTAACTATGGCTACACCTTC. This codes for CASSTGGNYGYTF.

This chain connects TRBV6-1 to TRBJ2-3; D gene uncertain. The length of the CDR3 is 15 residues. V was trimmed by 2 bases and J by 0 bases, leaving 9 bases between them. Germline assignment: CDR1 MNHNS and CDR2 SASEGT. CDR3 nucleotides: TGTGCCAGCAGTGAATCTACTGGCAGCACAGATACGCAGTATTTT. It specifies CASSESTGSTDTQYF.

J is TRBJ2-1 and V is TRBV2; D not resolved. Trimming pared 2 bases from V and 6 bases from J, leaving 8 bases between. Per the germline V gene, CDR1 is SNHLY and CDR2 is FYNNEI. This CDR3 spans 13 amino acids. CDR3 bases: TGTGCCAGCAGTGAATTTGTATCCAATGAGCAGTTCTTC. Its protein is CASSEFVSNEQFF.

V usage is TRBV3-1 (or the pseudogene TRBV3-2) and J usage is TRBJ1-2, with TRBD1 identical over 8 bases. The CDR3 covers 14 residues. Per germline, CDR1 LGHDT and CDR2 YNNKEL (reference sequence). With V trimmed by 6 bases and J by 6 bases, 9 bases remained unmatched. The CDR3 here is CASRPTGGVDGYTF. The CDR3 DNA follows: TGTGCCAGCAGGCCCACAGGGGGGGTTGATGGCTACACCTTC.

CDR3 coding DNA: TGTGCCAGCGGGGGGGACACTGAAGCTTTCTTT. Translated, it gives CASGGDTEAFF. The chain couples TRBV18 to TRBJ1-1, with D possibly being TRBD1 (5 bases). Per germline, CDR1 KGHSH and CDR2 LQKENI. V dropped 8 bases and J dropped 3 bases, with 7 bases sitting between them. The CDR3 contains 11 residues. The variable domain in full, with the rest retrieved from reference TRBV18 and TRBJ1-1, is NAGVMQNPRHLVRRRGQEARLRCSPMKGHSHVYWYRQLPEEGLKFMVYLQKENIIDESGMPKERFSAEFPKEGPSILRIQQVVRGDSAAYFCASGGDTEAFFGQGTRLTVV.

The CDR3 is CASRARGAYEQYF. Here the CDR3 DNA reads TGTGCCAGTAGGGCCAGGGGAGCCTACGAGCAGTACTTC. This rearrangement joins TRBV19 to TRBJ2-7; maybe TRBD1 (6 bases). The germline V and J ends were trimmed by 6 bases and 2 bases, with 11 bases remaining between them. This CDR3 comprises 13 residues. Per germline, CDR1 LNHDA and CDR2 SQIVND (reference sequence).

V gene TRBV15 combines with J gene TRBJ2-2; tentatively, D is TRBD2 (5 bases). The V gene's germline CDR1 is LNHNV and CDR2 YYDKDF (reference sequence). V was shortened by 0 bases and J by 6 bases, with 11 bases between the two germline ends. The CDR3 runs 15 residues. CDR3 protein: CATSRDNGVSGELFF. CDR3 DNA: TGTGCCACCAGCAGAGATAACGGGGTGTCCGGGGAGCTGTTTTTT.

The chain combines TRBV7-8 with TRBJ1-4, with TRBD1 matching over 10 bases. CDR1 SGHVS and CDR2 FQNEAQ come from the germline V gene. The CDR3 totals 15 residues. Germline trimming cut 4 bases from V and 8 bases from J; bases unmatched to any gene: 7. The CDR3 is CASSYGTGVREKLFF. CDR3 bases: TGTGCCAGCAGCTACGGGACAGGGGTTAGAGAAAAACTGTTTTTT.